Sequencing of this T cell receptor (beta chain) was carried out in a study of technical replicates of blood from a handful of donors. Germline V gives CDR1 SGDLS, CDR2 YYNGEE. The CDR3 has 16 residues. J gave up 4 bases and V 3 bases, and 11 bases lay outside the gene matches. This clone came up once. Sequencing was performed with immunoSEQ multiplex PCR; in TCRdb, only in-frame clones are kept and a portion is missing. This sample has tens of thousands of clones; around 92% occur once, and the top ten carry approximately 0.4%. The sample consisted of T cells isolated from PBMCs. The TCR sequence derives from a human donor in good health. Some clones in this sample may be carry-over from other donors' samples. The rearrangement joins TRBV9 to TRBJ2-3; 7 positions match TRBD1. The CDR3 spells CASSDNRGPRPDTQYF. As DNA, the CDR3 is TGTGCCAGCAGCGACAACAGGGGCCCTCGGCCAGATACGCAGTATTTT. Combining the CDR3 with reference TRBV9 and TRBJ2-3 gives the whole variable domain DSGVTQTPKHLITATGQRVTLRCSPRSGDLSVYWYQQSLDQGLQFLIQYYNGEERAKGNILERFSAQQFPDLHSELNLSSLELGDSALYFCASSDNRGPRPDTQYFGPGTRLTVL.